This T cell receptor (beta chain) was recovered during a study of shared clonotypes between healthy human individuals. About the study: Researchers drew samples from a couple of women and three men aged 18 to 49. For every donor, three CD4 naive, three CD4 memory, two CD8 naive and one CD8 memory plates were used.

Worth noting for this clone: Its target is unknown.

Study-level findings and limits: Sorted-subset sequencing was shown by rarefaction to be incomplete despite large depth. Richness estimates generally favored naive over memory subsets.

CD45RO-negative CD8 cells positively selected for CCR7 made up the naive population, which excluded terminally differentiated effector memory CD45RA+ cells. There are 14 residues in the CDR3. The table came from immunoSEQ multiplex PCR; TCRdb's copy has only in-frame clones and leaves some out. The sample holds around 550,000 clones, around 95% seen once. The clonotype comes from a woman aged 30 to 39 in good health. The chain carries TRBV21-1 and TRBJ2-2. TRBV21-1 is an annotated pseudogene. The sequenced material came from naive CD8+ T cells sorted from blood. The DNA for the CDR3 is TGTGCCAGCATCGGGACGGCGAACACCGGGGAGCTGTTTTTT. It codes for CASIGTANTGELFF.